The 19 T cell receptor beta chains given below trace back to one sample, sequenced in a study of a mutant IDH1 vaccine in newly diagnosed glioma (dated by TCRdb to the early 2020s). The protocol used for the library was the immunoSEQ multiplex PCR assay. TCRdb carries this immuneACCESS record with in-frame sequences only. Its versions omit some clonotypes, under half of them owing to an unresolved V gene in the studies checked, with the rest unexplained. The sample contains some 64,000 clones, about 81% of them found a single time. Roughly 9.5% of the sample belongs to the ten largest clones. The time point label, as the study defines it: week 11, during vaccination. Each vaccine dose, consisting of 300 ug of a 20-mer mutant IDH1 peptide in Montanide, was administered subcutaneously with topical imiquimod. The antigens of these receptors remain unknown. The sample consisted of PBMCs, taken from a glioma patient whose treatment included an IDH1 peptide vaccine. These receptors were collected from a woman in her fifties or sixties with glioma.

The CDR3 is CASSPDRGRSETQYF. CDR3 DNA: TGTGCCAGCTCACCGGACAGGGGGCGGTCGGAGACCCAGTACTTC. V usage is TRBV18 and J usage is TRBJ2-5; TRBD1 matches 11 bases. Trimming at V came to 3 bases and at J to 5 bases, leaving 5 bases not matched to a gene. Germline V gene lookup returns CDR1 KGHSH and CDR2 LQKENI. This CDR3 contains 15 residues. Filled out from reference TRBV18 and TRBJ2-5, the complete variable domain reads NAGVMQNPRHLVRRRGQEARLRCSPMKGHSHVYWYRQLPEEGLKFMVYLQKENIIDESGMPKERFSAEFPKEGPSILRIQQVVRGDSAAYFCASSPDRGRSETQYFGPGTRLLVL.

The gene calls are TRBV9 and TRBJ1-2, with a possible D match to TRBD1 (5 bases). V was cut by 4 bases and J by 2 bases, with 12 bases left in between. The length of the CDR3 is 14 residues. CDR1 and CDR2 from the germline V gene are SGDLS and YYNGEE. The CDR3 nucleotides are TGTGCCAGCAGCTGGGGGGAGGGAAACTATGGCTACACCTTC. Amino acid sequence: CASSWGEGNYGYTF.

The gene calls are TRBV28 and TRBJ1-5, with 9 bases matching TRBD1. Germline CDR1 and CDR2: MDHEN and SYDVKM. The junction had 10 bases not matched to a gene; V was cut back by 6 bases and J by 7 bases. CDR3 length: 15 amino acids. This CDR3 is CASRPRTGARQPQHF. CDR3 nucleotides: TGTGCCAGCAGGCCAAGGACAGGGGCGCGCCAGCCCCAGCATTTT.

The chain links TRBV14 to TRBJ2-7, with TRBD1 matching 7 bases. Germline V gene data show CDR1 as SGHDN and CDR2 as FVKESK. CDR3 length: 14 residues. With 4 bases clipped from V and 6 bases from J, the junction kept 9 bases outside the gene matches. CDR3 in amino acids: CASSLLTGEGEQYF. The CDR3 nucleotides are TGTGCCAGCAGCCTCCTAACAGGGGAAGGCGAGCAGTACTTC.

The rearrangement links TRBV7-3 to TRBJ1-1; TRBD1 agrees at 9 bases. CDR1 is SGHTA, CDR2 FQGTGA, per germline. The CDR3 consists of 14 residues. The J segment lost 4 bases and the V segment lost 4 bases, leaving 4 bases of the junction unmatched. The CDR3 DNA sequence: TGTGCCAGCAGCTCGACAGGGGGGGTCACTGAAGCTTTCTTT. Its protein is CASSSTGGVTEAFF.

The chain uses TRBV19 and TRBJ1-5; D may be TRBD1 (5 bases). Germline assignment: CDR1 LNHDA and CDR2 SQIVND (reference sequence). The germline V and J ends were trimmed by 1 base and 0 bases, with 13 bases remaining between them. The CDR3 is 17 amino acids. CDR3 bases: TGTGCCAGTAGTATAGGCCCAGGGTTGAGTAGCAATCAGCCCCAGCATTTT. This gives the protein CASSIGPGLSSNQPQHF. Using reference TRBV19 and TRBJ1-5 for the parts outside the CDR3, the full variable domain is DGGITQSPKYLFRKEGQNVTLSCEQNLNHDAMYWYRQDPGQGLRLIYYSQIVNDFQKGDIAEGYSVSREKKESFPLTVTSAQKNPTAFYLCASSIGPGLSSNQPQHFGDGTRLSIL.

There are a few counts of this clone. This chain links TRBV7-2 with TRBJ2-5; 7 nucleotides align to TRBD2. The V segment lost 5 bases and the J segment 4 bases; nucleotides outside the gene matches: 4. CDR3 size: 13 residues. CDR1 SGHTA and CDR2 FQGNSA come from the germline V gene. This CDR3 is CASSPWTRETQYF. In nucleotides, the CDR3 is TGTGCCAGCAGCCCGTGGACTAGAGAGACCCAGTACTTC. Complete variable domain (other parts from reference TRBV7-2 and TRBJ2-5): GAGVSQSPSNKVTEKGKDVELRCDPISGHTALYWYRQSLGQGLEFLIYFQGNSAPDKSGLPSDRFSAERTGGSVSTLTIQRTQQEDSAVYLCASSPWTRETQYFGPGTRLLVL.

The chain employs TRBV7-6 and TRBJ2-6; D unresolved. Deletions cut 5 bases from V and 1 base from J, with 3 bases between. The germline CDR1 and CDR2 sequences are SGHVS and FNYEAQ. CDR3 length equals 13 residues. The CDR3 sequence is CASSPSGANVLTF. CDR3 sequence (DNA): TGTGCCAGCAGCCCTTCTGGGGCCAACGTCCTGACTTTC.

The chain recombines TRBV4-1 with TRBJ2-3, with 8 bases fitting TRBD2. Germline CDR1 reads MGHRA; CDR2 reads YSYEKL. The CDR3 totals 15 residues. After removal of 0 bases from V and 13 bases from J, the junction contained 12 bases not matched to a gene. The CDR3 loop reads CASSQDYTHGLAKYF. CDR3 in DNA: TGCGCCAGCAGCCAAGATTACACCCACGGACTAGCTAAGTATTTT.

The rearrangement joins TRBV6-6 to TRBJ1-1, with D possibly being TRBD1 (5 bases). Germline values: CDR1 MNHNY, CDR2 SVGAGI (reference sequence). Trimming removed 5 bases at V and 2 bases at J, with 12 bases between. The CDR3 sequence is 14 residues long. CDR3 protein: CASSPVGTNTEAFF. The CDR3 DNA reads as TGTGCCAGCAGTCCGGTTGGGACCAACACTGAAGCTTTCTTT.

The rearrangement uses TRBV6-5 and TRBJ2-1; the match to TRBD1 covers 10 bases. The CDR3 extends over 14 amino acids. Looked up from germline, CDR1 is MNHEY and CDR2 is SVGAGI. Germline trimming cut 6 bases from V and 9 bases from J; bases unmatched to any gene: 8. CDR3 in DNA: TGTGCCAGCAGATCAGGGGGACAGGGGATTGAGCAGTTCTTC. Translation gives CASRSGGQGIEQFF.

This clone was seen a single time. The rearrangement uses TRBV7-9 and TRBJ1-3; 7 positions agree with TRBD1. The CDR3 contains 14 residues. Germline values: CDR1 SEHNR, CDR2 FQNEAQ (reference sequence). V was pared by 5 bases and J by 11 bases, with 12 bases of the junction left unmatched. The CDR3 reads CASSDRDSGNAIYF. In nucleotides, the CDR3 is TGTGCCAGCAGCGACCGGGACAGCGGCAACGCCATATATTTT.

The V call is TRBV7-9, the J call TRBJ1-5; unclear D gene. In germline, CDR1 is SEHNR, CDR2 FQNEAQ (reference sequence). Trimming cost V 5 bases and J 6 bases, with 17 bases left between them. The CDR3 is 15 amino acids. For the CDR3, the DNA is TGTGCCAGCAGCCCAGATCGGCCCACTGGTCAGCCCCAGCATTTT. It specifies CASSPDRPTGQPQHF.

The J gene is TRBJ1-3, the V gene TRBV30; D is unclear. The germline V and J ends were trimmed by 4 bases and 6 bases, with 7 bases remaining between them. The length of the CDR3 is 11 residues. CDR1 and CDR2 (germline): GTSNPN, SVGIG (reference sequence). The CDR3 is CAWTGLNTIYF. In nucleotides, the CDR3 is TGTGCCTGGACAGGCCTAAACACCATATATTTT.

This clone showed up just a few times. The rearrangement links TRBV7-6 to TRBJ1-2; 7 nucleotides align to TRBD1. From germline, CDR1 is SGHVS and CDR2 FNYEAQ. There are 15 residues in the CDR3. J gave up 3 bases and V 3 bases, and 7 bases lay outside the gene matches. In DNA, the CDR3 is TGTGCCAGCAGCTTGGTGGCAGGGGGGGACTATGGCTACACCTTC. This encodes CASSLVAGGDYGYTF.

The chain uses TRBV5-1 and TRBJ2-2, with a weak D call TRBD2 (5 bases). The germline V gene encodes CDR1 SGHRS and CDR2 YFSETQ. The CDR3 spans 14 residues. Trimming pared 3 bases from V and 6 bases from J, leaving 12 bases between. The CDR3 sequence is CASSWLSGSGELFF. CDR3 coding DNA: TGCGCCAGCAGCTGGCTCTCGGGGTCCGGGGAGCTGTTTTTT.

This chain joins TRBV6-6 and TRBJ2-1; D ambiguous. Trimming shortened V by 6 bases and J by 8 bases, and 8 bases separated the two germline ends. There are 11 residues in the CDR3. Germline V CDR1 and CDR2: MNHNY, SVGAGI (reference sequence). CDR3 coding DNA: TGTGCCAGCAGCCTCGCCCATGAGCAGTTCTTC. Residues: CASSLAHEQFF.

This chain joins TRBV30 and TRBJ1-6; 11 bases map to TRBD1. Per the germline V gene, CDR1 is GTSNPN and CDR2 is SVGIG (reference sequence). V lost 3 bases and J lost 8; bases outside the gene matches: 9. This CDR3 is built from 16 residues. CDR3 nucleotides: TGTGCCTGGAGAAAATTGGGGACAGGGGGTTATTCACCCCTCCACTTT. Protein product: CAWRKLGTGGYSPLHF.

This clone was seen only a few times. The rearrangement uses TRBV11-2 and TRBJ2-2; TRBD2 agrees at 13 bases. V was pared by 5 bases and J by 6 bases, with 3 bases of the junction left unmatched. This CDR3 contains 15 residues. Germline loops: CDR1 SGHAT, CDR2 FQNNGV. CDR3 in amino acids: CASSPGTSGAGELFF. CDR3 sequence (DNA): TGTGCCAGCAGCCCTGGGACTAGCGGGGCCGGGGAGCTGTTTTTT.